This TCR beta chain is drawn from a study of blood T cell repertoires in COVID-19. Study details: The United States, Italy and Spain were the sources of the acute and convalescent COVID-19 samples. The analysed material was cDNA or gDNA that came from T cells, B-cell-depleted T cells, or PBMCs.

CDR1 is SNHLY, CDR2 FYNNEI, per germline. This CDR3 contains 15 residues. V was shortened by 6 bases and J by 4 bases, with 18 bases between the two germline ends. Original processing notes: Using reference gene primer amplification, nucleated cell counts were estimated. Sequencing was performed with immunoSEQ multiplex PCR; in TCRdb, only in-frame clones are kept and a portion is missing. V and J calls and clone size are copied from that table; D and trimming were computed from the DNA. The sample records under 500,000 clones, 80% to 90% being singletons. The source material was peripheral blood. The receptor's source is a woman aged 25 to 39 with acute or convalescent COVID-19. The chain is built from TRBV2 and TRBJ1-2, with D possibly being TRBD1 (5 bases). The CDR3 bases are TGTGCCAGCAGAAAAACAGGCCTCAATTTCTATGGCTACACCTTC. Protein product: CASRKTGLNFYGYTF.